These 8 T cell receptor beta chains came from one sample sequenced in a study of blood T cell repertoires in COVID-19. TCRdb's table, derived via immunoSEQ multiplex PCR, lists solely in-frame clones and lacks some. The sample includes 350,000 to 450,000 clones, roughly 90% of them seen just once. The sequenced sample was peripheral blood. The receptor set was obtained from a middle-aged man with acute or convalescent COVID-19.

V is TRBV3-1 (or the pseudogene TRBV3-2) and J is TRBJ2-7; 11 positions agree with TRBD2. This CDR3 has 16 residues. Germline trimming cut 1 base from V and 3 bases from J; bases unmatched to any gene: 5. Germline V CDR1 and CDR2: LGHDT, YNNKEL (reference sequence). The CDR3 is CASSQGPLAGVYEQYF. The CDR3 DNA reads TGTGCCAGCAGCCAAGGTCCACTAGCGGGAGTCTACGAGCAGTACTTC.

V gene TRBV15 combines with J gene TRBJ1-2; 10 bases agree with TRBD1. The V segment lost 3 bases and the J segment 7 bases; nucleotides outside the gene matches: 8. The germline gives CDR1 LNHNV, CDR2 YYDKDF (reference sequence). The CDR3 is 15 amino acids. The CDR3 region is CATSSAGTGVGGYTF. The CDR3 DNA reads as TGTGCCACCAGCAGCGCCGGGACAGGGGTTGGTGGCTACACCTTC.

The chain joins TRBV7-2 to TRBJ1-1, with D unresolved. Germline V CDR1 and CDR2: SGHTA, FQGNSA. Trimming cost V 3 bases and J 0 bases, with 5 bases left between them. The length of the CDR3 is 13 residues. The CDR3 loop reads CASSFSVNTEAFF. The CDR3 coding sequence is TGTGCCAGCAGCTTTTCCGTGAACACTGAAGCTTTCTTT.

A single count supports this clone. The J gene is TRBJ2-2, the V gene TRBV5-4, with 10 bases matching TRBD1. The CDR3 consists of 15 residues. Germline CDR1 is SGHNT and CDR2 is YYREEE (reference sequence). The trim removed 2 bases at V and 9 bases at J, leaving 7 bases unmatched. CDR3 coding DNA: TGTGCCAGCAGCTTTCGACAGGGGGCGGGGTGGGAGCTGTTTTTT. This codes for CASSFRQGAGWELFF. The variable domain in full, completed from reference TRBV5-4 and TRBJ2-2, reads ETGVTQSPTHLIKTRGQQVTLRCSSQSGHNTVSWYQQALGQGPQFIFQYYREEENGRGNFPPRFSGLQFPNYSSELNVNALELDDSALYLCASSFRQGAGWELFFGEGSRLTVL.

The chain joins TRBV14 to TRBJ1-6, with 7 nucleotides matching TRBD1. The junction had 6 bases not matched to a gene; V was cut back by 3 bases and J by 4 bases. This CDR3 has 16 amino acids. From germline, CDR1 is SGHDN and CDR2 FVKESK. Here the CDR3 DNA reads TGTGCCAGCAGCCATACTTGGACAGGTTATAATTCACCCCTCCACTTT. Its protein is CASSHTWTGYNSPLHF.

The CDR3 sequence: CSVGYGTTYEQYF. The CDR3 DNA is TGCAGCGTTGGGTATGGGACAACCTACGAGCAGTACTTC. The chain carries TRBV29-1 and TRBJ2-7, with D perhaps matching TRBD1 (6 bases). Per the germline V gene, CDR1 is SQVTM and CDR2 is ANQGSEA. The V end was cut by 4 bases, the J end by 2 bases, with 12 bases between. The CDR3 is 13 residues long.

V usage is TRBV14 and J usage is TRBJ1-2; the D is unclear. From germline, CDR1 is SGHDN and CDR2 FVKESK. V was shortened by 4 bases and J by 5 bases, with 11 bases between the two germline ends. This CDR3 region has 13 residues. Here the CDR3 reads CASSPEWSYGYTF. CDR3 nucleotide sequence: TGTGCCAGCAGCCCGGAGTGGAGTTATGGCTACACCTTC. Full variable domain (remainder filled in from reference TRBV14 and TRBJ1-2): EAGVTQFPSHSVIEKGQTVTLRCDPISGHDNLYWYRRVMGKEIKFLLHFVKESKQDESGMPNNRFLAERTGGTYSTLKVQPAELEDSGVYFCASSPEWSYGYTFGSGTRLTVV.

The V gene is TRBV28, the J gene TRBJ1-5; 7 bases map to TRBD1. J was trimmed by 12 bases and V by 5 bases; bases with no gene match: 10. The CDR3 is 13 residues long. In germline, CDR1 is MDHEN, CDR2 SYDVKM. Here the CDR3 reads CASSILPGQVQHF. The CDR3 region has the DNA TGTGCCAGCAGTATTCTCCCCGGACAGGTCCAGCATTTT.